The rows below give T cell receptor beta chains drawn from one sample of a study of blood T cells in healthy people across ages. TCRdb used MiXCR to reprocess the 5' RACE reads, holding one entry per CDR3 protein. Among approximately 490,000 distinct CDR3 sequences, approximately 25% were seen once, and the ten largest hold around 10%. This sample was also put to use in a study of T cells of mothers and their children.

The source material was blood. The receptors were sampled from a boy aged 10-17 years in good health. CDR3s include the opening cysteine and the closing phenylalanine or tryptophan. The order of the fields is V gene, J gene, D gene, CDR3 protein. A D gene is named only where the DNA matches it firmly.

v_call: TRBV4-3
j_call: TRBJ2-4
d_call: .
cdr3_aa: CASSQARTAKNIQYF

v_call: TRBV25-1
j_call: TRBJ2-5
d_call: TRBD1
cdr3_aa: CASSPKFRDRSPSQYF

v_call: TRBV12-3/TRBV12-4
j_call: TRBJ2-5
d_call: TRBD2
cdr3_aa: CASSPLAGSQETQYF

v_call: TRBV28
j_call: TRBJ2-6
d_call: TRBD1
cdr3_aa: CASSLDRGVAGANVLTF

v_call: TRBV3-1
j_call: TRBJ2-1
d_call: TRBD2
cdr3_aa: CASSQGLAGGFYNEQFF

v_call: TRBV20-1
j_call: TRBJ2-1
d_call: .
cdr3_aa: CSAKQGSSYNEQFF

v_call: TRBV9
j_call: TRBJ1-3
d_call: .
cdr3_aa: CASSPGASQGSGNTIYF

v_call: TRBV7-2
j_call: TRBJ2-7
d_call: .
cdr3_aa: CACSLSSYEQYF

v_call: TRBV7-2
j_call: TRBJ2-1
d_call: .
cdr3_aa: CASSWSSGNEQFF

v_call: TRBV20-1
j_call: TRBJ1-1
d_call: .
cdr3_aa: CSASSGSDTEAFF

v_call: TRBV5-1
j_call: TRBJ2-3
d_call: TRBD2
cdr3_aa: CASRWLADFSSTDTQYF

v_call: TRBV12-3/TRBV12-4
j_call: TRBJ1-1
d_call: TRBD1
cdr3_aa: CASTLQGVIEAFF

v_call: TRBV5-1
j_call: TRBJ2-1
d_call: .
cdr3_aa: CASRRGPRGGIDEQFF

v_call: TRBV3-1
j_call: TRBJ2-7
d_call: .
cdr3_aa: CASTLERANEQYF

v_call: TRBV5-1
j_call: TRBJ1-1
d_call: .
cdr3_aa: CASSPAGISNTEAFF

v_call: TRBV4-3
j_call: TRBJ2-7
d_call: .
cdr3_aa: CASSQEGLGGYEQYF

v_call: TRBV18
j_call: TRBJ2-5
d_call: TRBD2
cdr3_aa: CASSPLALAGGVWETQYF

v_call: TRBV20-1
j_call: TRBJ2-1
d_call: TRBD2
cdr3_aa: CSASPVLAAQSRNEQFF

v_call: TRBV20-1
j_call: TRBJ2-7
d_call: TRBD2
cdr3_aa: CSALGTSVDEQYF

v_call: TRBV18
j_call: TRBJ1-2
d_call: .
cdr3_aa: CASSPWEGNYGYTF

v_call: TRBV10-2
j_call: TRBJ1-1
d_call: .
cdr3_aa: CASSSQGIFWTEAFF

v_call: TRBV3-1
j_call: TRBJ2-1
d_call: TRBD2
cdr3_aa: CASSPFSGTYNEQFF

v_call: TRBV29-1
j_call: TRBJ2-1
d_call: .
cdr3_aa: CSVEDPRGQNEQFF

v_call: TRBV20-1
j_call: TRBJ2-7
d_call: TRBD1
cdr3_aa: CSARANRGSSYEQYF

v_call: TRBV6-4
j_call: TRBJ2-5
d_call: TRBD2
cdr3_aa: CASSMIRLAGAPGIETQYF